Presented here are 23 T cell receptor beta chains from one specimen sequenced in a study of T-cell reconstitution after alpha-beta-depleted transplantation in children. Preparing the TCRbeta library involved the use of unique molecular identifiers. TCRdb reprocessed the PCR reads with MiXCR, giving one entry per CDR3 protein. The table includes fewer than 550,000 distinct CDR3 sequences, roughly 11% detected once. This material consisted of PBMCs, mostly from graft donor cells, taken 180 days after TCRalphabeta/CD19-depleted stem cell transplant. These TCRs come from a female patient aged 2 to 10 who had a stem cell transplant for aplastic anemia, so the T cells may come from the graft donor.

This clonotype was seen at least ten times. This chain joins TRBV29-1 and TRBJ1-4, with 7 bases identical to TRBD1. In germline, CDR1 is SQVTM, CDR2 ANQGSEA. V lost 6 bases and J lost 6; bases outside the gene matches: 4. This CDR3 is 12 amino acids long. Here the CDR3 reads CSVGGGDEKLFF. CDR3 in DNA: TGCAGCGTCGGAGGGGGCGATGAAAAACTGTTTTTT. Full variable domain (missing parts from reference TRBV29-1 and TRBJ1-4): SAVISQKPSRDICQRGTSLTIQCQVDSQVTMMFWYRQQPGQSLTLIATANQGSEATYESGFVIDKFPISRPNLTFSTLTVSNMSPEDSSIYLCSVGGGDEKLFFGSGTQLSVL.

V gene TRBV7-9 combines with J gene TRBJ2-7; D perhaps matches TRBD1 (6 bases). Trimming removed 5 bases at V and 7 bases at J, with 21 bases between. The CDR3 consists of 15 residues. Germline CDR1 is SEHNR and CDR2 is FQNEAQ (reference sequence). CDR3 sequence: CASSIRDTYFGEQYF. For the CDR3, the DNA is TGTGCCAGCAGCATTCGGGACACCTACTTTGGGGAGCAGTACTTC.

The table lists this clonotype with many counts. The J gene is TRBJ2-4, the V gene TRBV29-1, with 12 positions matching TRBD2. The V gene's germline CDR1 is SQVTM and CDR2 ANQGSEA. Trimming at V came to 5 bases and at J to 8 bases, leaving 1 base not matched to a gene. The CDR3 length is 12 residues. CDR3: CSVRLAGDIQYF. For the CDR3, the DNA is TGCAGCGTTAGACTAGCGGGAGACATTCAGTACTTC.

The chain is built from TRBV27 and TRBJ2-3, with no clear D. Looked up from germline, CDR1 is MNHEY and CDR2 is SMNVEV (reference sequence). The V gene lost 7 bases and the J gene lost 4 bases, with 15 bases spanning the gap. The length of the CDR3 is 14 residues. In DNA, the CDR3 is TGTGCCAGCACCCGACGACCGGCTGCAGATACGCAGTATTTT. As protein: CASTRRPAADTQYF.

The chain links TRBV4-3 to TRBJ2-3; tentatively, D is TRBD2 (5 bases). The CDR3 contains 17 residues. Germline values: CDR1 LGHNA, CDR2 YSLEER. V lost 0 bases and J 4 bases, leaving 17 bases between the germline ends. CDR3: CASSQDRRRDEPDTQYF. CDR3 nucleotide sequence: TGCGCCAGCAGCCAAGATCGGAGACGGGATGAGCCAGATACGCAGTATTTT.

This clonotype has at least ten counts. CDR3 amino acids: CASIQTGIYGYTF. For the CDR3, the DNA is TGTGCCAGCATCCAGACAGGGATCTATGGCTACACCTTC. The V call is TRBV7-9, the J call TRBJ1-2; 7 positions agree with TRBD1. The V gene end was trimmed by 7 bases and the J gene end by 4 bases; junction bases not matched to a gene: 6. Per germline, CDR1 SEHNR and CDR2 FQNEAQ (reference sequence). This CDR3 comprises 13 residues.

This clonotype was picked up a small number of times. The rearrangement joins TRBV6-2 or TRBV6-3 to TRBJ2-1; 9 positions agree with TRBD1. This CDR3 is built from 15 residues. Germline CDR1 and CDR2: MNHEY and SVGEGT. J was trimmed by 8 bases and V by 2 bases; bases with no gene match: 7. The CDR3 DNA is TGTGCCAGCAGTTACCAGTCGACAGGGGGGCATGAGCAGTTCTTC. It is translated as CASSYQSTGGHEQFF.

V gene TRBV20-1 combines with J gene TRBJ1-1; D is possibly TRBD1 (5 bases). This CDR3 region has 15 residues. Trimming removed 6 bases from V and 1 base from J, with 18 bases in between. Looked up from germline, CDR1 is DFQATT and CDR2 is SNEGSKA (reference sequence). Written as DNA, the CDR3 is TGCAGTGCGCGCCGGGGCCGAGAAAAGAACACTGAAGCTTTCTTT. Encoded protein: CSARRGREKNTEAFF.

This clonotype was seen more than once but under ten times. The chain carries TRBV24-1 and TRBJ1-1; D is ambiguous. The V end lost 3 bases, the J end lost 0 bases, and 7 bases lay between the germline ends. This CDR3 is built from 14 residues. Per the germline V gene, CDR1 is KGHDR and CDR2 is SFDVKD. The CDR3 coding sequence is TGTGCCACCAGTGATGGACGGGTGAACACTGAAGCTTTCTTT. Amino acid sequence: CATSDGRVNTEAFF.

As DNA, the CDR3 is TGCGCCAGCAGCCGCACACTAGCGGGAGGTTCCTACAATGAGCAGTTCTTC. It specifies CASSRTLAGGSYNEQFF. The chain couples TRBV4-3 to TRBJ2-1; 12 positions match TRBD2. CDR1 is LGHNA, CDR2 YSLEER, per germline. J gave up 1 base and V 4 bases, and 5 bases lay outside the gene matches. The CDR3 is made up of 17 amino acids.

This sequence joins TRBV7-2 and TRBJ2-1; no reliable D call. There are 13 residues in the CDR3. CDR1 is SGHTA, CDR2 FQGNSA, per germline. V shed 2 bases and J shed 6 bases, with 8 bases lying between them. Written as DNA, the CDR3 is TGTGCCAGCAGCTTAATCCTGTTCAATGAGCAGTTCTTC. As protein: CASSLILFNEQFF.

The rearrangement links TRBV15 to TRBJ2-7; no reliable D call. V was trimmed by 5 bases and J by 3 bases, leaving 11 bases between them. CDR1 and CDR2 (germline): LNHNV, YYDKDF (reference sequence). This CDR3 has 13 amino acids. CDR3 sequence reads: CATSGRVGYEQYV. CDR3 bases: TGTGCCACCAGCGGCCGAGTAGGCTACGAGCAGTACGTC.

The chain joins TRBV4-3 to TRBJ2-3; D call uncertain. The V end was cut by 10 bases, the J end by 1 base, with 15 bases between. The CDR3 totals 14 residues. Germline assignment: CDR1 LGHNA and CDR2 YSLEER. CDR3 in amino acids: CATQSVFRTDTQYF. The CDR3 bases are TGCGCCACCCAAAGTGTGTTTCGCACAGATACGCAGTATTTT.

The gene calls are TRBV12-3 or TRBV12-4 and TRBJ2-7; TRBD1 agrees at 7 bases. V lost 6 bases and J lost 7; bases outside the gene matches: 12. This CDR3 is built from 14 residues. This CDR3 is CASSPFDRVREQYF. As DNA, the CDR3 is TGTGCCAGCAGCCCCTTTGACAGGGTGCGGGAGCAGTACTTC.

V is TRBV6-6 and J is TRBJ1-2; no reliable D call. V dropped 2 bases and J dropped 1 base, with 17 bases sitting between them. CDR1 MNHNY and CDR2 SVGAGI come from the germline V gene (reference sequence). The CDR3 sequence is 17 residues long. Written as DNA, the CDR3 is TGTGCCAGCAGTTACCTTCGATGGGCCGGGGATAACTATGGCTACACCTTC. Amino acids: CASSYLRWAGDNYGYTF.

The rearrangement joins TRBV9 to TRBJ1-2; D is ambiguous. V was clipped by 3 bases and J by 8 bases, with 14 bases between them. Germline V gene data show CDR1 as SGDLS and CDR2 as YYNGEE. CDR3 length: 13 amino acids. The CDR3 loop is CASSDPIIGGYTF. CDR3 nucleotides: TGTGCCAGCAGCGACCCCATAATTGGCGGCTACACCTTC.

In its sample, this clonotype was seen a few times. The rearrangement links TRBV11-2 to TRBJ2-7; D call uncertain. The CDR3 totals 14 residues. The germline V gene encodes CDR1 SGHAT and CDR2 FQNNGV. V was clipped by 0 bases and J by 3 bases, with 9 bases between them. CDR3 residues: CASSLDRVVYEQYV. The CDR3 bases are TGTGCCAGCAGCTTAGATCGCGTAGTCTACGAGCAGTACGTC.

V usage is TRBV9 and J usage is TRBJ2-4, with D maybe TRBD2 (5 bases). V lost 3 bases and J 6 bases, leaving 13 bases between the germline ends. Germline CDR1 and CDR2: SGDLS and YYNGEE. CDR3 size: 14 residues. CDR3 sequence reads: CASSEPGSANIQYF. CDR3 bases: TGTGCCAGCAGCGAGCCGGGGTCCGCAAACATTCAGTACTTC.

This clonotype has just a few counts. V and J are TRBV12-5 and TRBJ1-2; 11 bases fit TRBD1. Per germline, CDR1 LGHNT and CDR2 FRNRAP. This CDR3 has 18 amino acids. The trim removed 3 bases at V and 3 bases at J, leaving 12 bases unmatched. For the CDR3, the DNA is TGTGCTAGTGGTTTCCTTACCCAAGGGACAGGGGGTGACTATGGCTACACCTTC. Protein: CASGFLTQGTGGDYGYTF.

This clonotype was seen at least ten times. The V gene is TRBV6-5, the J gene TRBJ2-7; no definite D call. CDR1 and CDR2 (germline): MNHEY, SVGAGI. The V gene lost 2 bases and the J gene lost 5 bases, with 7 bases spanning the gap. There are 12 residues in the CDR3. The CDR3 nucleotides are TGTGCCAGCAGTTACGCCTGCGACGAGCAGTACGTC. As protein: CASSYACDEQYV.

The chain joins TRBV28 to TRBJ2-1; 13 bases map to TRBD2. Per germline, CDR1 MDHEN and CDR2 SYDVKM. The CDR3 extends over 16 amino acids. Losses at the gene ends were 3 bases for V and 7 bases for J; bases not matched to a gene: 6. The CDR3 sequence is CASSFGLAGARNEQFF. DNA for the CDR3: TGTGCCAGCAGTTTCGGACTAGCGGGAGCGAGAAATGAGCAGTTCTTC.

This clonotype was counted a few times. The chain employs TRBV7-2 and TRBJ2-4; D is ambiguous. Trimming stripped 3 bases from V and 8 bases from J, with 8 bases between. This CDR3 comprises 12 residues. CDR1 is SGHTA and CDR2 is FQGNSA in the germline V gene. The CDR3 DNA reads TGTGCCAGCAGCTTTTCCCAATACATTCAGTACTTC. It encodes CASSFSQYIQYF.

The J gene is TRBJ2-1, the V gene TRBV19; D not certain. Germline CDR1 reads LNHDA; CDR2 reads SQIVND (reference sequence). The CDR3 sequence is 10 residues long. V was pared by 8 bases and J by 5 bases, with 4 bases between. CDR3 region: CASEDNEQFF. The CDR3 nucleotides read TGTGCCAGTGAAGACAATGAGCAGTTCTTC.